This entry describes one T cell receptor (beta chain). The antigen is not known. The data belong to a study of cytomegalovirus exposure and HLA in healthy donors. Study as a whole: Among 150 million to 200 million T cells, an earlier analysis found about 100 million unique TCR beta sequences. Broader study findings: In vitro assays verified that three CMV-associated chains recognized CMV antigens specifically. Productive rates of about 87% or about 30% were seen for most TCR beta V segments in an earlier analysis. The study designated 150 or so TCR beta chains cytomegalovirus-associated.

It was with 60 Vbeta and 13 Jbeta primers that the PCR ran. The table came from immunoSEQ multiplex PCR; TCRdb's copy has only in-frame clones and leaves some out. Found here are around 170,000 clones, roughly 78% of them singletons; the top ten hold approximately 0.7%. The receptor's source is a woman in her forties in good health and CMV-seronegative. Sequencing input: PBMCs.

The DNA of the CDR3 is TGTGCCAGCAGTGAGGGGGTCGGAACCTACGAGCAGTACTTC. Protein: CASSEGVGTYEQYF. This rearrangement joins TRBV6-6 to TRBJ2-7; a possible D gene is TRBD1 (6 bases). The CDR3 sequence is 14 residues long. Trimming shortened V by 5 bases and J by 2 bases, and 13 bases separated the two germline ends. Per the germline V gene, CDR1 is MNHNY and CDR2 is SVGAGI (reference sequence).